A single sample is the source of the 17 T cell receptor beta chains below, sequenced in a study of OX40 agonist ivuxolimab in advanced cancers. The data were produced by immunoSEQ multiplex PCR, yet TCRdb's version contains in-frame clones alone and is incomplete. The sample yields approximately 22,000 clones, around nine tenths seen once. Specimen: CD4+ or CD8+ T cells sorted from blood, collected in a trial of the OX40 agonist ivuxolimab. These receptors were taken from an adult with an advanced solid tumor such as melanoma, head and neck, liver or kidney cancer.

The sample holds a few counts of this clone. The J gene is TRBJ2-7, the V gene TRBV13, with D tentatively TRBD1 or TRBD2 (6 bases each). Trimming stripped 1 base from V and 4 bases from J, with 17 bases between. Germline CDR1 and CDR2: PRHDT and FYEKMQ (reference sequence). This CDR3 has 16 amino acids. In DNA form, the CDR3 reads TGTGCCAGCAGCTTAGAGGGGGACGGGGGAGGATACGAGCAGTACTTC. It specifies CASSLEGDGGGYEQYF.

V gene TRBV11-2 combines with J gene TRBJ2-3, with 14 bases identical to TRBD2. V dropped 4 bases and J dropped 3; count of bases not matched to a gene: 6. Germline V CDR1 and CDR2: SGHAT, FQNNGV. The CDR3 consists of 17 residues. The CDR3 nucleotides are TGTGCCAGCAGCTCGGGACTAGCGGGAGTAGGTACAGATACGCAGTATTTT. This translates into CASSSGLAGVGTDTQYF.

This chain uses TRBV6-5 with TRBJ2-7, with 7 positions matching TRBD1. The V and J ends lost 5 bases and 2 bases, in that order; junction bases with no gene match: 6. Per germline, CDR1 MNHEY and CDR2 SVGAGI. The CDR3 extends over 14 amino acids. CDR3 in amino acids: CASSPDRDTYEQYF. The CDR3 nucleotides are TGTGCCAGCAGTCCCGACAGGGACACCTACGAGCAGTACTTC.

The V gene is TRBV7-9, the J gene TRBJ2-2; D is possibly TRBD1 (6 bases). The CDR3 loop spans 14 amino acids. V shed 5 bases and J shed 7 bases, with 14 bases lying between them. Germline CDR1 and CDR2: SEHNR and FQNEAQ (reference sequence). The CDR3 bases are TGTGCCAGCAGCAAACAGGGCTGGGGCGGGGAGCTGTTTTTT. It specifies CASSKQGWGGELFF.

This clone has just one count. This chain uses TRBV5-6 with TRBJ1-1; D gene unclear. Trimming pared 0 bases from V and 5 bases from J, leaving 11 bases between. CDR1 and CDR2 from the germline V gene are SGHDT and YYEEEE. The CDR3 loop spans 14 amino acids. CDR3 protein: CASSLGYGGTEAFF. The CDR3, as DNA: TGTGCCAGCAGCTTGGGGTATGGCGGTACTGAAGCTTTCTTT.

The chain joins TRBV11-2 to TRBJ2-7, with 7 nucleotides matching TRBD2. This CDR3 contains 14 residues. Germline V lookup: CDR1 SGHAT, CDR2 FQNNGV. Trimming removed 5 bases from V and 4 bases from J; junction bases left unmatched: 8. CDR3 sequence: CASSEGPGGYEQYF. The CDR3 DNA sequence: TGTGCCAGCAGCGAGGGGCCGGGGGGATACGAGCAGTACTTC.

This clone was observed a handful of times. The chain joins TRBV5-1 to TRBJ2-7; 7 positions match TRBD2. Looked up from germline, CDR1 is SGHRS and CDR2 is YFSETQ. V shed 3 bases, J shed 4 bases, and the junction held 13 bases outside the gene matches. The CDR3 is 16 amino acids. In DNA, the CDR3 is TGCGCCAGCAGCTGGGGGGAGGGGATTTATTTTTACGAGCAGTACTTC. Amino acids: CASSWGEGIYFYEQYF. The full variable domain, rest sourced from reference TRBV5-1 and TRBJ2-7, is KAGVTQTPRYLIKTRGQQVTLSCSPISGHRSVSWYQQTPGQGLQFLFEYFSETQRNKGNFPGRFSGRQFSNSRSEMNVSTLELGDSALYLCASSWGEGIYFYEQYFGPGTRLTVT.

CDR3 sequence: CASSSDSPWTQYF. CDR3 in DNA: TGTGCCAGCAGCTCCGACAGCCCTTGGACCCAGTACTTC. V gene TRBV5-5 combines with J gene TRBJ2-5; a possible D gene is TRBD1 (5 bases). The CDR3 sequence is 13 residues long. Per the germline V gene, CDR1 is SGHKS and CDR2 is YYEKEE (reference sequence). V lost 3 bases and J 7 bases, leaving 13 bases between the germline ends.

This clone rates as medium-sized. The chain combines TRBV19 with TRBJ2-5, with 10 bases lining up with TRBD1. The CDR3 length is 15 residues. The trim removed 8 bases at V and 5 bases at J, leaving 11 bases unmatched. From germline, CDR1 is LNHDA and CDR2 SQIVND (reference sequence). DNA for the CDR3: TGTGCCAGTGACACCGGGACAGGGGAACTGGAGACCCAGTACTTC. Protein sequence: CASDTGTGELETQYF. Looking up the rest from reference TRBV19 and TRBJ2-5 gives the full variable domain: DGGITQSPKYLFRKEGQNVTLSCEQNLNHDAMYWYRQDPGQGLRLIYYSQIVNDFQKGDIAEGYSVSREKKESFPLTVTSAQKNPTAFYLCASDTGTGELETQYFGPGTRLLVL.

V is TRBV5-4 and J is TRBJ2-1, with D possibly being TRBD1 (5 bases). The germline gives CDR1 SGHNT, CDR2 YYREEE (reference sequence). CDR3 length: 13 residues. V was pared by 2 bases and J by 10 bases, with 13 bases between. The chain's CDR3 is CASSFKGQWEQFF. Here the CDR3 DNA reads TGTGCCAGCAGCTTTAAAGGACAATGGGAGCAGTTCTTC.

This chain links TRBV4-3 with TRBJ2-3; D gene unclear. The CDR3 spans 15 residues. Germline values: CDR1 LGHNA, CDR2 YSLEER. V dropped 0 bases and J dropped 1 base, with 8 bases sitting between them. The chain's CDR3 is CASSQEAGRTDTQYF. The CDR3 DNA reads as TGCGCCAGCAGCCAAGAAGCCGGTCGCACAGATACGCAGTATTTT.

The chain recombines TRBV29-1 with TRBJ2-1; D perhaps matches TRBD2 (5 bases). This CDR3 is built from 13 residues. V was cut by 3 bases and J by 7 bases, with 13 bases left in between. Looked up from germline, CDR1 is SQVTM and CDR2 is ANQGSEA. This CDR3 is CSVDAWSGNEQFF. The CDR3 DNA sequence: TGCAGCGTTGATGCGTGGTCGGGGAATGAGCAGTTCTTC.

The rearrangement uses TRBV10-3 and TRBJ1-2, with D perhaps TRBD1 (6 bases). V lost 2 bases, J lost 4 bases, and 17 bases lay in between. CDR1 and CDR2 (germline): ENHRY, SYGVKD. The CDR3 runs 16 residues. CDR3: CAISEAEGGIIYGYTF. The CDR3 bases are TGTGCCATCAGTGAGGCGGAGGGGGGGATCATCTATGGCTACACCTTC.

Here the CDR3 reads CASRVPGLGGGEQYF. DNA of the CDR3: TGTGCCAGCAGGGTTCCGGGCCTGGGTGGGGGGGAGCAGTACTTC. The V and J genes are TRBV7-9 and TRBJ2-7, with D possibly being TRBD2 (6 bases). CDR3 length: 15 amino acids. V lost 6 bases and J lost 7, with 22 bases in between. Germline V gene data show CDR1 as SEHNR and CDR2 as FQNEAQ (reference sequence).

V gene TRBV7-6 combines with J gene TRBJ2-5; 11 nucleotides align to TRBD2. The J call may not be correct, given that the DNA end is closer to TRBJ2-7. CDR1 and CDR2 from the germline V gene are SGHVS and FNYEAQ. The CDR3 loop spans 17 amino acids. The DNA for the CDR3 is TGTGCCAGCAGCTTAGGAGCCGGGACTAGCGGCACCTACGAGCAGTACTTC. Protein sequence: CASSLGAGTSGTYEQYF.

Only one count was recorded for this clone. The V call is TRBV13, the J call TRBJ2-1; 7 positions agree with TRBD2. The ends lost 2 bases at V and 5 bases at J; junction bases unmatched: 3. The CDR3 sequence is 14 residues long. CDR1 is PRHDT, CDR2 FYEKMQ, per germline (reference sequence). As DNA, the CDR3 is TGTGCCAGCAGCTTACTAGCGGCTAACAATGAGCAGTTCTTC. Translated: CASSLLAANNEQFF.

The chain joins TRBV7-9 to TRBJ1-1; D not resolved. CDR3 size: 13 residues. V was trimmed by 5 bases and J by 5 bases, leaving 12 bases between them. CDR1 and CDR2 (germline): SEHNR, FQNEAQ (reference sequence). This CDR3 is CASSNPWGTEAFF. CDR3 nucleotides: TGTGCCAGCAGCAACCCATGGGGTACTGAAGCTTTCTTT.